This record looks at one TCR beta chain sequence and its context. Antigen specificity is unknown. The CDR3 totals 17 residues. V dropped 8 bases and J dropped 1 base, with 21 bases sitting between them. This sample was taken from a study of cytomegalovirus exposure and HLA in healthy donors. The study ran its PCR with 60 Vbeta and 13 Jbeta primers. The repertoire was sequenced with immunoSEQ multiplex PCR; TCRdb's copy has only in-frame clones and lacks some. This sample has some 270,000 clones, with around nine tenths found just once. The donors were healthy bone marrow donors. Overall study findings and caveats: A later analysis linked 16,951 TCR beta sequences to HLA alleles at 0.05 false discovery rate. Most TCR sequences proved rare, with some public TCRs found in many donors. Reports indicate that TCR beta sequences accurately predicted the HLA-A and HLA-B alleles of most subjects.

The sequencing sample was made of PBMCs. The source is a girl aged 2 to 9 in good health and CMV-seronegative. This sequence joins TRBV23-1 and TRBJ1-5; possible D gene TRBD1, 6 bases. TRBV23-1 is classed as an ORF, of uncertain function. CDR3 in amino acids: CASVPLGGATSNQPQHF. CDR3 coding DNA: TGCGCCAGCGTACCCCTCGGGGGGGCGACGAGCAATCAGCCCCAGCATTTT.